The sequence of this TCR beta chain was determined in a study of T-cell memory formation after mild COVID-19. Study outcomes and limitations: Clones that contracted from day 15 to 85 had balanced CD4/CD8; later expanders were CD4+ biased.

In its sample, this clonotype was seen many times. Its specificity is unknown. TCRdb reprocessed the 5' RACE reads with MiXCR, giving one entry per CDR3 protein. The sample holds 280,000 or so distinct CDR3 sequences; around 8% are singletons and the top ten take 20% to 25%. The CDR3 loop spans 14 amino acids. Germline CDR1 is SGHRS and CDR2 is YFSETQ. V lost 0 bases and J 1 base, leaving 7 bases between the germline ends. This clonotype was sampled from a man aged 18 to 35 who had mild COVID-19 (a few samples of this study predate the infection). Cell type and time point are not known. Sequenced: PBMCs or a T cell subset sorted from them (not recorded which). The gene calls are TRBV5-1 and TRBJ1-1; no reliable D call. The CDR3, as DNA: TGCGCCAGCAGCTTGGGGCTGTCGAACACTGAAGCTTTCTTT. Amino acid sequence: CASSLGLSNTEAFF.